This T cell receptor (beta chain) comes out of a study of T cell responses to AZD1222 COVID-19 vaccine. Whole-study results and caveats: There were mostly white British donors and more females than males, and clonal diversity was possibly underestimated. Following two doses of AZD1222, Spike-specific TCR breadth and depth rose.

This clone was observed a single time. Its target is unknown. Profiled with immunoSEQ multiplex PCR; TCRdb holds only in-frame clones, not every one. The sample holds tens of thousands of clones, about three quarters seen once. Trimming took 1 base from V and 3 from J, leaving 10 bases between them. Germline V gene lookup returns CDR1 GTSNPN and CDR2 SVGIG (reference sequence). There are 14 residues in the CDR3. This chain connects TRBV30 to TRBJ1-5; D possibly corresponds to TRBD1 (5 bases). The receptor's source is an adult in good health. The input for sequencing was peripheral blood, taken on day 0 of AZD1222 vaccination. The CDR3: CAWSAVTANQPQHF. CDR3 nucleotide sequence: TGTGCCTGGAGTGCGGTGACAGCCAATCAGCCCCAGCATTTT.